A selection of T cell receptor beta chains follows, all from one sample in a study of blood T cell repertoires in COVID-19. Assay: immunoSEQ multiplex PCR; the TCRdb copy retains only in-frame clones and omits some. Among about 78,000 clones listed, roughly 73% were seen once. Sequencing input: peripheral blood. The receptors here all came from a human donor in a cohort sampled during active COVID-19. The CDR3 runs from the conserved cysteine through the conserved F or W. D genes are given only for firm matches. Where a row states a size, it is once, few, many or the class of an expanded clone; other rows omit it.

V gene	clone size	D gene	J gene	CDR3 protein	CDR3 DNA
TRBV9	-	-	TRBJ1-1	CASSVGGHNTEAFF	TGTGCCAGCAGCGTAGGGGGGCACAACACTGAAGCTTTCTTT
TRBV4-1	-	TRBD1	TRBJ1-2	CASSRTGGAYGYTF	TGCGCCAGCAGCCGGACAGGGGGCGCCTATGGCTACACCTTC
TRBV2	-	-	TRBJ2-1	CASSKISSYNEQFF	TGTGCCAGCAGTAAAATTAGCTCCTACAATGAGCAGTTCTTC
TRBV5-1	-	TRBD2	TRBJ2-7	CASSLDGGGAEEQYF	TGCGCCAGCAGCTTGGACGGCGGGGGGGCTGAGGAGCAGTACTTC
TRBV7-8	-	TRBD1	TRBJ2-3	CASSKDRVQGTDTQYF	TGTGCCAGCAGCAAAGACAGGGTGCAGGGCACAGATACGCAGTATTTT
TRBV18	-	-	TRBJ2-5	CASSLRNKIGPEGETQYF	TGTGCCAGCTCACTTAGAAATAAGATAGGACCGGAGGGAGAGACCCAGTACTTC
TRBV5-1	-	TRBD1	TRBJ2-5	CASSYGQGQETQYF	TGCGCCAGCAGCTATGGACAGGGCCAAGAGACCCAGTACTTC
TRBV6-5	-	-	TRBJ2-7	CASSRTGLDYEQYF	TGTGCCAGCAGCCGAACAGGGTTAGACTACGAGCAGTACTTC
TRBV6-4	-	-	TRBJ2-5	CASSVSFRGGETQYF	TGTGCCAGCAGTGTCTCCTTTAGGGGGGGCGAGACCCAGTACTTC
TRBV5-1	-	-	TRBJ1-6	CASSSQGNNSPLHF	TGCGCCAGCAGCTCACAGGGTAATAATTCACCCCTCCACTTT
TRBV5-1	-	TRBD1	TRBJ1-2	CASSLDAGQGDYGYTF	TGCGCCAGCAGCTTGGACGCGGGACAGGGGGACTATGGCTACACCTTC
TRBV4-3	-	TRBD2	TRBJ2-7	CASSQGASGGAGQYF	TGCGCCAGCAGCCAAGGGGCTAGCGGGGGGGCCGGGCAGTACTTC
TRBV19	once	TRBD1	TRBJ1-2	CASSMPGGFYGYTF	TGTGCCAGTAGTATGCCAGGGGGCTTCTATGGCTACACCTTC
TRBV24-1	-	TRBD1	TRBJ2-7	CATSDPGQGQYF	TGTGCCACCAGTGACCCGGGACAGGGACAGTACTTC
TRBV5-1	-	-	TRBJ2-7	CASSLADRPYEQYF	TGCGCCAGCAGCTTGGCCGACAGACCATACGAGCAGTACTTC
TRBV9	-	TRBD1	TRBJ2-5	CASSVEPGGQETQYF	TGTGCCAGCAGCGTAGAGCCAGGGGGCCAAGAGACCCAGTACTTC
TRBV3-1/TRBV3-2	-	TRBD1	TRBJ1-1	CASSQGTGNAEAFF	TGTGCCAGCAGCCAAGGGACAGGGAATGCTGAAGCTTTCTTT
TRBV6-5	-	-	TRBJ1-5	CASSTQGQPQHF	TGTGCCAGCAGCACCCAGGGACAGCCCCAGCATTTT
TRBV7-8	-	TRBD1	TRBJ1-2	CASSPGQGWGYTF	TGTGCCAGCAGCCCTGGACAGGGTTGGGGCTACACCTTC
TRBV5-1	-	TRBD1	TRBJ1-1	CASSFIQGTLNTEAFF	TGCGCCAGCAGTTTTATACAGGGGACCTTGAACACTGAAGCTTTCTTT
TRBV7-8	-	-	TRBJ1-6	CASSLGRDSPLHF	TGTGCCAGCAGCTTAGGGCGGGATTCACCCCTCCACTTT
TRBV28	-	TRBD1	TRBJ2-7	CASRTGGNNYEQYF	TGTGCCAGCAGGACAGGGGGGAACAACTACGAGCAGTACTTC
TRBV18	-	-	TRBJ1-2	CASSPPDGGYGYTF	TGTGCCAGCTCACCACCTGACGGGGGCTATGGCTACACCTTC
TRBV6-5	-	-	TRBJ2-3	CAGSVGVTQYF	TGTGCCGGATCCGTCGGGGTTACGCAGTATTTT